Shown below are 12 T cell receptor beta chains from a single sample sequenced in a study of blood T cell repertoires in COVID-19. Assay: immunoSEQ multiplex PCR; the TCRdb copy retains only in-frame clones and omits some. The repertoire holds more than 250,000 clones, with under 90% as singletons. The source material was PBMCs or T cells enriched from blood (not recorded which). The source is a woman younger than 30 who had recovered from COVID-19.

This clone appeared a single time. The chain carries TRBV3-1 (or the pseudogene TRBV3-2) and TRBJ2-3, with 11 bases lining up with TRBD2. CDR3 length equals 17 residues. V trimming: 8 bases; J trimming: 8 bases; junction bases outside the gene matches: 18. Germline loops: CDR1 LGHDT, CDR2 YNNKEL (reference sequence). The CDR3 bases are TGTGCCAGCCACGGACTAGCGGGCCCACCGCCTACGGGTACGCAGTATTTT. Translation: CASHGLAGPPPTGTQYF.

This clone occurred a few times. The chain recombines TRBV19 with TRBJ2-5, with 13 bases matching TRBD2. Germline CDR1 reads LNHDA; CDR2 reads SQIVND (reference sequence). J lost 4 bases, V lost 1 base, and 6 bases had no gene match. CDR3 length: 17 amino acids. CDR3 sequence reads: CASSIGVRLAGGETQYF. CDR3 sequence (DNA): TGTGCCAGTAGTATAGGCGTAAGACTAGCGGGAGGAGAGACCCAGTACTTC. The whole variable domain, remainder taken from reference TRBV19 and TRBJ2-5, is DGGITQSPKYLFRKEGQNVTLSCEQNLNHDAMYWYRQDPGQGLRLIYYSQIVNDFQKGDIAEGYSVSREKKESFPLTVTSAQKNPTAFYLCASSIGVRLAGGETQYFGPGTRLLVL.

The chain joins TRBV10-3 to TRBJ2-3; D call uncertain. The CDR3 runs to 14 residues. Germline CDR1 is ENHRY and CDR2 is SYGVKD. Trimming pared 0 bases from V and 4 bases from J, leaving 8 bases between. The CDR3 sequence is CAISESVSSDTQYF. The DNA for the CDR3 is TGTGCCATCAGTGAGTCTGTTAGCTCAGATACGCAGTATTTT.

This sequence joins TRBV5-1 and TRBJ2-7; no clear D. Germline V gene sequence: CDR1 SGHRS, CDR2 YFSETQ. With 3 bases removed from V and 4 bases from J, the gap between germline ends came to 5 bases. CDR3 length: 11 residues. CDR3 loop: CASSSTYEQYF. CDR3 coding DNA: TGCGCCAGCAGCTCTACTTACGAGCAGTACTTC. The variable domain in full, completed from reference TRBV5-1 and TRBJ2-7, reads KAGVTQTPRYLIKTRGQQVTLSCSPISGHRSVSWYQQTPGQGLQFLFEYFSETQRNKGNFPGRFSGRQFSNSRSEMNVSTLELGDSALYLCASSSTYEQYFGPGTRLTVT.

The chain combines TRBV7-3 with TRBJ1-1, with 7 positions matching TRBD1. V dropped 5 bases and J dropped 7; count of bases not matched to a gene: 7. This CDR3 contains 13 residues. Germline lookup yields CDR1 SGHTA and CDR2 FQGTGA. The CDR3 nucleotides read TGTGCCAGCAGCAGCCGCCGGGACAGTGAAGCTTTCTTT. It is translated as CASSSRRDSEAFF.

The rearrangement uses TRBV5-6 and TRBJ1-2; 9 positions match TRBD1. V shed 1 base, J shed 2 bases, and the junction held 0 bases outside the gene matches. Germline-derived CDR1 and CDR2 are SGHDT and YYEEEE. CDR3 length: 14 residues. CDR3 DNA sequence: TGTGCCAGCAGCTTGACAGGGGGCAACTATGGCTACACCTTC. The encoded protein is CASSLTGGNYGYTF.

The chain carries TRBV19 and TRBJ2-1, with D possibly matching TRBD2 (7 bases). This CDR3 comprises 16 residues. Germline V lookup: CDR1 LNHDA, CDR2 SQIVND (reference sequence). Trimming cost V 7 bases and J 3 bases, with 19 bases left between them. The CDR3 here is CASNGGGALGYNEQFF. The CDR3 bases are TGTGCCAGTAATGGGGGGGGCGCTTTAGGCTACAATGAGCAGTTCTTC.

This sequence joins TRBV27 and TRBJ1-1, with D possibly matching TRBD1 (6 bases). Looked up from germline, CDR1 is MNHEY and CDR2 is SMNVEV (reference sequence). V lost 6 bases and J lost 1, with 24 bases in between. This CDR3 region has 18 residues. Here the CDR3 DNA reads TGTGCCAGCAGACGCACCAGGGGAATGAGGGATCGGAACACTGAAGCTTTCTTT. Its protein is CASRRTRGMRDRNTEAFF.

The J gene is TRBJ2-1, the V gene TRBV7-6; 7 nucleotides agree with TRBD2. CDR3 length: 16 amino acids. Trimming removed 1 base from V and 5 bases from J; junction bases left unmatched: 8. CDR1 and CDR2 from the germline V gene are SGHVS and FNYEAQ. In DNA, the CDR3 is TGTGCCAGCAGCTTAGGGTGGGGCGGGAGTGACAATGAGCAGTTCTTC. Translating gives CASSLGWGGSDNEQFF.

This chain links TRBV7-7 with TRBJ2-1; 15 bases align to TRBD2. Germline V gene lookup returns CDR1 SSHAT and CDR2 FNYEAQ (reference sequence). The CDR3 is 18 amino acids. The V gene end was trimmed by 5 bases and the J gene end by 7 bases; junction bases not matched to a gene: 12. CDR3 DNA sequence: TGTGCCAGCAGCCCGGGACTAGCGGGAGGAAGCAAGAGAAATGAGCAGTTCTTC. Translating gives CASSPGLAGGSKRNEQFF. Together with reference TRBV7-7 and TRBJ2-1, the CDR3 gives the full variable domain: GAGVSQSPRYKVTKRGQDVTLRCDPISSHATLYWYQQALGQGPEFLTYFNYEAQPDKSGLPSDRFSAERPEGSISTLTIQRTEQRDSAMYRCASSPGLAGGSKRNEQFFGPGTRLTVL.

The chain carries TRBV10-3 and TRBJ1-1, with a weak D call TRBD1 (5 bases). CDR3 length equals 15 residues. CDR1 and CDR2 from the germline V gene are ENHRY and SYGVKD. Trimming took 0 bases from V and 4 from J, leaving 12 bases between them. Written as DNA, the CDR3 is TGTGCCATCAGTGAGTCTCCGGGGGTTGGCACTGAAGCTTTCTTT. Its translation: CAISESPGVGTEAFF.

The chain joins TRBV7-9 to TRBJ2-7; perhaps TRBD1 as D (6 bases). V shed 0 bases and J shed 7 bases, with 7 bases lying between them. The CDR3 sequence is 12 residues long. Germline V gives CDR1 SEHNR, CDR2 FQNEAQ (reference sequence). The CDR3 DNA is TGTGCCAGCAGCTTAGCAGGGGGAGAGCAGTACTTC. This encodes CASSLAGGEQYF.